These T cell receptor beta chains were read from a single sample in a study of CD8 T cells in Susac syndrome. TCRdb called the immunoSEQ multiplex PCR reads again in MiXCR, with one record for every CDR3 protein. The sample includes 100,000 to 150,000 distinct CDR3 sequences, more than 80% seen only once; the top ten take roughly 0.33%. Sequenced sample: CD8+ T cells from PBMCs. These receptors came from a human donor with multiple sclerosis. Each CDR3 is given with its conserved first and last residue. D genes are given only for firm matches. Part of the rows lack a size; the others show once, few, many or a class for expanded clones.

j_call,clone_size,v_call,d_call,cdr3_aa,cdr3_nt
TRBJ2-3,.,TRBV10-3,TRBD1,CAISGPDRGAPDTQYF,TGTGCCATCAGTGGGCCGGACAGGGGAGCCCCAGATACGCAGTATTTT
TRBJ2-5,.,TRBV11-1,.,CASSLMLAAASAFRRETQYF,TGTGCCAGCAGCTTAATGTTGGCGGCGGCTAGCGCCTTTCGCCGGGAGACCCAGTACTTC
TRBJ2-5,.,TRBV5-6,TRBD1,CASSLKTGLLLWGETQYF,TGTGCCAGCAGCTTGAAGACAGGGCTCCTTCTTTGGGGTGAGACCCAGTACTTC
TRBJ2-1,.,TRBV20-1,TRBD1,CSATFPDGSYRGEQFF,TGCAGTGCTACGTTCCCCGACGGGTCATACAGGGGTGAGCAGTTCTTC
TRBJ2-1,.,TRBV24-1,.,CATSPENNNEQFF,TGTGCCACCAGTCCGGAGAACAACAATGAGCAGTTCTTC
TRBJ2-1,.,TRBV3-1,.,CASSEKSEQFF,TGTGCCAGCAGCGAGAAGAGTGAGCAGTTCTTC
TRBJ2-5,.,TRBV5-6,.,CASSLALQGRSETQYF,TGTGCCAGCAGCTTGGCACTACAGGGAAGGTCAGAGACCCAGTACTTC
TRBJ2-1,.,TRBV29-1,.,CSVLGSHYNEQFF,TGCAGCGTTTTGGGTTCGCATTACAATGAGCAGTTCTTC
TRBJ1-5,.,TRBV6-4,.,CASRINSNQPQHF,TGTGCCAGCAGAATAAACAGCAATCAGCCCCAGCATTTT
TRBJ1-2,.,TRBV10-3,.,CATLDRPYGYTF,TGTGCCACCCTTGACAGGCCCTATGGCTACACCTTC
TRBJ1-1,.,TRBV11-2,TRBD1,CASSLLQGRNTEAFF,TGTGCCAGCAGCTTACTACAGGGGCGAAACACTGAAGCTTTCTTT
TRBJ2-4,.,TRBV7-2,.,CASSFGTGVAKNIQYF,TGTGCCAGCAGCTTTGGGACGGGAGTGGCCAAAAACATTCAGTACTTC
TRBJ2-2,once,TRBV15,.,CATSLETPGELFF,TGTGCCACCAGCCTTGAGACCCCCGGGGAGCTGTTTTTT
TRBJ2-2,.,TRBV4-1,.,CASSPTQTRANTGELFF,TGCGCCAGCAGCCCCACTCAAACTCGAGCGAACACCGGGGAGCTGTTTTTT
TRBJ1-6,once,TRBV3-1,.,CASSQVRGQGGNSPLHF,TGTGCCAGCAGCCAAGTGCGGGGCCAGGGTGGAAATTCACCCCTCCACTTT
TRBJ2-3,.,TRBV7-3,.,CASSLSAASTDTQYF,TGTGCCAGCAGTCTCTCGGCTGCTAGCACAGATACGCAGTATTTT
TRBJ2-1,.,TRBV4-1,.,CASSLPAEYNYNEQFF,TGCGCCAGCAGCCTCCCTGCGGAATACAACTACAATGAGCAGTTCTTC
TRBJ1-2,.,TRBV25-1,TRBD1,CASSDRWTGDYGYTF,TGTGCCAGCAGTGACCGATGGACAGGGGATTATGGCTACACCTTC
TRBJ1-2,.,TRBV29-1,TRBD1,CSARTGDNYGYTF,TGCAGCGCCCGGACAGGAGACAACTATGGCTACACCTTC
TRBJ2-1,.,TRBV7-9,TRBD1,CASTLGQGDLYPTYNEQFF,TGTGCCAGCACCCTAGGACAGGGGGATCTCTACCCTACCTACAATGAGCAGTTCTTC
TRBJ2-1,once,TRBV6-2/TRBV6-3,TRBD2,CASSSRTSGFYNEQFF,TGTGCCAGCAGCTCCCGGACTAGCGGCTTTTACAATGAGCAGTTCTTC
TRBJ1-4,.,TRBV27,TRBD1,CASTLGQGNGNEKLFF,TGTGCCAGCACCCTGGGACAGGGTAACGGTAATGAAAAACTGTTTTTT
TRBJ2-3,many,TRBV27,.,CASSPSTDTQYF,TGTGCCAGCAGCCCTAGCACAGATACGCAGTATTTT
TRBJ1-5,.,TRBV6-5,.,CASSSPPGWEYNQPQHF,TGTGCCAGCAGTTCCCCCCCAGGGTGGGAATACAATCAGCCCCAGCATTTT
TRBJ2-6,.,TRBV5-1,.,CASSLVAGGANVLTF,TGCGCCAGCAGCTTGGTTGCGGGGGGGGCCAACGTCCTGACTTTC
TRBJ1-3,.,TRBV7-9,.,CASSPRQAISSGNTIYF,TGTGCCAGCAGCCCCCGACAGGCCATATCCTCTGGAAACACCATATATTTT
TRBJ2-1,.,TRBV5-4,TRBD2,CASSSQGREDNEQFF,TGTGCCAGCAGTTCGCAGGGGCGGGAGGACAATGAGCAGTTCTTC
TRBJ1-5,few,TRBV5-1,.,CASSLGRGNQPQHF,TGCGCCAGCAGCTTGGGAAGGGGCAATCAGCCCCAGCATTTT
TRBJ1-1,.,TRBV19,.,CASSLGKGRANTEAFF,TGTGCCAGTTCACTTGGGAAGGGACGCGCAAACACTGAAGCTTTCTTT
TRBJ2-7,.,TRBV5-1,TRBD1,CASSGGTGRDYEQYF,TGCGCCAGCAGCGGCGGGACAGGGAGAGACTACGAGCAGTACTTC
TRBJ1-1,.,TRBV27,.,CASSLRGTQTRAFF,TGTGCCAGCAGCCTACGGGGGACACAAACACGGGCTTTCTTT
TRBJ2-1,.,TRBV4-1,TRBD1,CASSIYRDSNEQFF,TGCGCCAGCAGCATATACCGGGACAGCAATGAGCAGTTCTTC
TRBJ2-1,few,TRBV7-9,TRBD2,CASSLAGGPSNEQFF,TGTGCCAGCAGCTTAGCGGGAGGGCCCTCCAATGAGCAGTTCTTC
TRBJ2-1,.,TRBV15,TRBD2,CATSRDATGTSIDEQFF,TGTGCCACCAGCAGAGATGCCACCGGGACTAGTATCGATGAGCAGTTCTTC
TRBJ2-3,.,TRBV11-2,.,CASSDPPQDTQYF,TGTGCCAGCAGCGACCCACCCCAAGATACGCAGTATTTT
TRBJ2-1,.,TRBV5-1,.,CASSARGSYNEQFF,TGCGCCAGCAGCGCACGGGGGTCCTACAATGAGCAGTTCTTC
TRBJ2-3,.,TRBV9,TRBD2,CASSVTSGGLTDTQYF,TGTGCCAGCAGCGTGACTAGCGGGGGTCTCACAGATACGCAGTATTTT
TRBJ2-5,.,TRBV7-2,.,CASSPYLYQETQYF,TGTGCCAGCAGCCCTTACCTATACCAAGAGACCCAGTACTTC
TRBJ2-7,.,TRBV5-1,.,CASSQLEGGGRYEQYF,TGCGCCAGCAGTCAGCTGGAGGGGGGGGGCCGATACGAGCAGTACTTC
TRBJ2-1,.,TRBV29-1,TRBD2,CSARGTSGTNEQFF,TGCAGCGCGAGGGGGACTAGCGGGACAAATGAGCAGTTCTTC
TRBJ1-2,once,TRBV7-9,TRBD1,CASSHRRGDREVESYGYTF,TGTGCCAGCAGCCACCGCCGGGGGGACAGGGAAGTGGAGAGCTATGGCTACACCTTC
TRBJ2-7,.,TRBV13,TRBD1,CASSAVGQGSEQYF,TGTGCCAGCAGCGCCGTGGGACAGGGGTCCGAGCAGTACTTC
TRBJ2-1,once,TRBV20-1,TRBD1,CSAIPGQGPYNEQFF,TGCAGTGCTATCCCGGGACAGGGGCCCTACAATGAGCAGTTCTTC
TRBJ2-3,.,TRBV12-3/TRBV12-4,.,CASSLISVTSTDTQYF,TGTGCCAGCAGTTTAATCAGCGTAACTAGCACAGATACGCAGTATTTT
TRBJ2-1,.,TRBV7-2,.,CASSAGAWRVSYNEQFF,TGTGCCAGCAGCGCCGGTGCATGGCGCGTTTCCTACAATGAGCAGTTCTTC
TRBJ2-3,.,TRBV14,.,CASSQRIDTQYF,TGTGCCAGCAGCCAAAGGATTGATACGCAGTATTTT
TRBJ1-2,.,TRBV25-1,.,CASSVDGAFHGYTF,TGTGCCAGCAGTGTAGATGGGGCGTTCCATGGCTACACCTTC